These T cell receptor beta chains were read from a single sample in a study of blood T cells in healthy people across ages. TCRdb re-called the 5' RACE reads with MiXCR, one entry per CDR3 protein. The sample contains some 760,000 distinct CDR3 sequences, 20% to 25% of which appear only once. This same sample was also part of a study on T cells of mothers and their children.

Input material: blood. These TCRs come from a boy between 5 and 17 years old in good health. Both conserved end residues are part of each CDR3. Fields, in order: V gene, J gene, clone size, D gene, CDR3 protein, CDR3 DNA. D genes are given only for firm matches. Clone size is not always given. Where it is, it says once, few, many or a class for expanded clones.

>TRBV12-3/TRBV12-4|TRBJ1-2|NA|NA
CASSSFRGAEGIGYTF
TGTGCCAGCAGTTCGTTTCGGGGGGCAGAGGGAATCGGCTACACCTTC
>TRBV6-4|TRBJ2-1|NA|TRBD2
CASSVERGSSYNEQFF
TGTGCCAGCAGTGTCGAGCGGGGGTCCTCCTACAATGAGCAGTTCTTC
>TRBV28|TRBJ2-5|NA|NA
CASSPSDRAQETQYF
TGTGCCAGCAGTCCTAGCGACAGGGCTCAAGAGACCCAGTACTTC
>TRBV7-9|TRBJ2-5|NA|NA
CASSLLAGGTGETQYF
TGTGCCAGCAGCTTATTGGCGGGAGGGACAGGAGAGACCCAGTACTTC
>TRBV12-3/TRBV12-4|TRBJ1-4|NA|NA
CASSLRGDRLFF
TGTGCCAGCAGTTTACGTGGTGATAGGCTGTTTTTT
>TRBV12-3/TRBV12-4|TRBJ1-6|NA|TRBD1
CASSPSGGGNSPLHF
TGTGCCAGCAGTCCCTCAGGGGGAGGTAATTCACCCCTCCACTTT
>TRBV20-1|TRBJ2-4|few|NA
CSARRRTDNIQYF
TGCAGTGCTAGACGTCGAACTGACAACATTCAGTACTTC
>TRBV12-3/TRBV12-4|TRBJ2-3|NA|NA
CASSLAASSTDTQYF
TGTGCCAGCAGTTTGGCCGCATCTAGCACAGATACGCAGTATTTT
>TRBV7-4|TRBJ1-5|NA|TRBD1
CASSLADRHPEGNQPQHF
TGTGCCAGCAGCTTAGCGGACAGGCATCCCGAGGGCAATCAGCCCCAGCATTTT
>TRBV4-2|TRBJ2-5|NA|TRBD2
CASSQEAGGHRETQYF
TGTGCCAGCAGCCAAGAAGCGGGAGGGCATCGAGAGACCCAGTACTTC
>TRBV9|TRBJ2-5|NA|TRBD2
CASSVARGLAAGPETQYF
TGTGCCAGCAGCGTAGCTAGAGGGCTGGCAGCGGGGCCAGAGACCCAGTACTTC
>TRBV7-2|TRBJ1-2|once|NA
CASSLESGAPWGYTF
TGTGCCAGCAGCTTAGAGTCAGGGGCTCCTTGGGGCTACACCTTC
>TRBV7-9|TRBJ1-4|few|TRBD1
CASSWYGTGNEKLFF
TGTGCCAGCAGCTGGTACGGGACAGGAAATGAAAAACTGTTTTTT
>TRBV20-1|TRBJ2-4|few|TRBD1
CSAAQGVVDIQYF
TGCAGTGCTGCACAGGGGGTGGTGGACATTCAGTACTTC
>TRBV4-1|TRBJ2-1|few|NA
CASSQVDSYNEQFF
TGCGCCAGCAGCCAAGTCGACAGTTACAATGAGCAGTTCTTC
>TRBV20-1|TRBJ2-3|NA|NA
CSARATTDTQYF
TGCAGTGCTAGAGCAACCACAGATACGCAGTATTTT
>TRBV6-1|TRBJ1-3|NA|NA
CASSRQALSGNTIYF
TGTGCCAGCAGCCGACAGGCACTCTCTGGAAACACCATATATTTT
>TRBV7-9|TRBJ1-2|few|NA
CASSPEMANYGYTF
TGTGCCAGCAGCCCAGAGATGGCTAACTATGGCTACACCTTC
>TRBV27|TRBJ2-2|few|NA
CASSSPGHQNTGELFF
TGTGCCAGCAGTTCACCGGGACACCAGAACACCGGGGAGCTGTTTTTT
>TRBV15|TRBJ1-3|NA|NA
CATSRDPGSGNTIYF
TGTGCCACCAGCAGAGATCCCGGCTCTGGAAACACCATATATTTT
>TRBV24-1|TRBJ2-5|NA|NA
CATSDPAGPQETQYF
TGTGCCACCAGTGATCCTGCAGGGCCCCAAGAGACCCAGTACTTC
>TRBV5-1|TRBJ1-1|few|NA
CASSLRGLNTEAFF
TGCGCCAGCAGCTTGCGAGGGCTGAACACTGAAGCTTTCTTT
>TRBV6-4|TRBJ2-1|NA|TRBD2
CASSDSSGGADEQFF
TGTGCCAGCAGTGACTCAAGCGGGGGGGCCGATGAGCAGTTCTTC
>TRBV7-7|TRBJ2-2|NA|NA
CASRFLPGANTGELFF
TGTGCCAGCAGGTTCCTGCCGGGGGCGAACACCGGGGAGCTGTTTTTT
>TRBV29-1|TRBJ2-2|few|NA
CSVGTAGELFF
TGCAGCGTTGGAACGGCCGGGGAGCTGTTTTTT
>TRBV5-1|TRBJ2-3|few|NA
CASSLVSSGTDTQYF
TGCGCCAGCAGCTTGGTATCTAGCGGCACAGATACGCAGTATTTT
>TRBV15|TRBJ2-3|NA|NA
CATEGGLGTDTQYF
TGTGCCACCGAGGGGGGGCTCGGCACAGATACGCAGTATTTT
>TRBV23-1|TRBJ2-7|few|NA
CASSQWSVSSYEQYF
TGCGCCAGCAGTCAATGGTCAGTTAGCTCCTACGAGCAGTACTTC
>TRBV29-1|TRBJ2-7|NA|NA
CSVLDRPFYEQYF
TGCAGCGTCCTAGATCGGCCCTTCTACGAGCAGTACTTC
>TRBV7-2|TRBJ2-1|few|NA
CASSLEPGAHGNEQFF
TGTGCCAGCAGCTTAGAACCGGGGGCGCATGGGAATGAGCAGTTCTTC
>TRBV7-8|TRBJ1-4|NA|NA
CASSDTVEQLTTNEKLFF
TGTGCCAGCAGCGACACCGTGGAGCAGCTAACAACTAATGAAAAACTGTTTTTT
>TRBV12-3/TRBV12-4|TRBJ2-1|NA|NA
CASSFPQSYEQFF
TGTGCCAGCAGTTTCCCACAATCGTATGAGCAGTTCTTC
>TRBV4-3|TRBJ2-7|few|NA
CASSQDVTYEQYF
TGCGCCAGCAGCCAAGATGTTACCTACGAGCAGTACTTC
>TRBV20-1|TRBJ2-2|NA|NA
CSASWVSGTGELFF
TGCAGTGCTAGTTGGGTTAGCGGCACCGGGGAGCTGTTTTTT
>TRBV18|TRBJ2-5|few|NA
CASSPYPQRAETQYF
TGTGCCAGCTCACCATACCCTCAGAGGGCAGAGACCCAGTACTTC
>TRBV7-2|TRBJ2-7|NA|TRBD1
CASSLGQPIYYEQYF
TGTGCCAGCAGCTTGGGACAGCCGATTTACTACGAGCAGTACTTC
>TRBV6-5|TRBJ2-7|few|TRBD2
CASRRTGTSPSYEQYF
TGTGCCAGCAGAAGAACCGGGACTAGCCCCTCCTACGAGCAGTACTTC
>TRBV7-9|TRBJ2-5|many|NA
CASSLLTGDSGTQYF
TGTGCCAGCAGCTTACTGACAGGAGACTCAGGGACCCAGTACTTC
>TRBV7-6|TRBJ2-3|NA|TRBD2
CASSLILAGPGDTQYF
TGTGCCAGCAGCTTAATCCTAGCGGGGCCTGGAGATACGCAGTATTTT
>TRBV28|TRBJ2-4|NA|NA
CASSLEGSTKNIQYF
TGTGCCAGCAGTTTGGAGGGATCAACCAAAAACATTCAGTACTTC
>TRBV5-4|TRBJ2-3|NA|NA
CASSLQELPDTQYF
TGTGCCAGCAGCTTACAGGAGCTCCCAGATACGCAGTATTTT
>TRBV20-1|TRBJ2-5|few|NA
CSARDHPLVSPQETQYF
TGCAGTGCTAGAGACCACCCACTGGTATCGCCTCAAGAGACCCAGTACTTC
>TRBV7-8|TRBJ1-4|few|NA
CASMSGLNEKLFF
TGTGCCAGCATGTCCGGGCTTAATGAAAAACTGTTTTTT
>TRBV6-5|TRBJ2-5|few|NA
CASSYRTDQETQYF
TGTGCCAGCAGTTACCGGACAGACCAAGAGACCCAGTACTTC
>TRBV27|TRBJ1-1|NA|NA
CASTVPGGVKTFF
TGTGCCAGCACCGTCCCGGGAGGCGTGAAAACTTTCTTT
>TRBV5-1|TRBJ2-7|few|TRBD1
CASGVTGTYEQYF
TGCGCCAGCGGGGTGACAGGGACCTACGAGCAGTACTTC
>TRBV5-6|TRBJ1-6|few|NA
CASSLGSLGNSPLHF
TGTGCCAGCAGCTTGGGGTCGTTAGGTAATTCACCCCTCCACTTT
>TRBV6-2/TRBV6-3|TRBJ2-1|few|NA
CASSYWQNLNDEQFF
TGTGCCAGCAGTTACTGGCAGAACCTTAACGATGAGCAGTTCTTC
>TRBV12-5|TRBJ2-3|few|NA
CASGFRQDPGADTQYF
TGTGCTAGTGGTTTTCGACAGGACCCTGGAGCAGATACGCAGTATTTT
>TRBV6-2/TRBV6-3|TRBJ2-3|NA|TRBD1
CASSYATNRGPTDTQYF
TGTGCCAGCAGTTACGCGACCAACAGGGGCCCGACAGATACGCAGTATTTT
>TRBV5-1|TRBJ2-1|few|NA
CASSLGGRISYNEQFF
TGCGCCAGCAGCTTGGGGGGACGGATATCCTACAATGAGCAGTTCTTC
>TRBV20-1|TRBJ2-1|few|TRBD2
CSTRELAGVSEQFF
TGCAGTACTAGAGAGCTAGCGGGAGTTTCCGAGCAGTTCTTC